Listed below are T cell receptor beta chains from one sample, sequenced in a study of blood T cell repertoires in COVID-19. This table comes from immunoSEQ multiplex PCR, and its TCRdb copy is limited to in-frame clones, with some not included. Counted here are 35,000 to 50,000 clones, 90% occurring once; the ten biggest clones make up about 2.6%. Sequenced material: peripheral blood. The receptor source for this set is a man in his forties or fifties with active COVID-19. CDR3s include the opening cysteine and the closing phenylalanine or tryptophan.

v_gene	j_gene	CDR3aa
TRBV19	TRBJ2-2	CASSMGLAGGFNTGELFF
TRBV6-2/TRBV6-3	TRBJ1-3	CASSHFMGQASGNTIYF
TRBV5-1	TRBJ1-2	CASSTGQEAGYTF
TRBV2	TRBJ1-4	CASSRDTSTNEKLFF
TRBV6-6	TRBJ2-5	CASSYTRGGRETQYF
TRBV5-1	TRBJ2-2	CASSTGQIDTGELFF
TRBV9	TRBJ1-1	CASGRDRGNTEAFF
TRBV6-5	TRBJ2-7	CASWRAGEQYF
TRBV6-5	TRBJ1-1	CASKKQVNTEAFF
TRBV9	TRBJ1-1	CASSVALGVDTEAFF
TRBV7-9	TRBJ1-4	CASSAGTGGEKLFF
TRBV6-5	TRBJ2-1	CASRGTGDYEQFF
TRBV11-2	TRBJ2-5	CASSPRLAGGRGETQYF